This TCR beta chain was recorded in a study of T cell responses to AZD1222 COVID-19 vaccine. Libraries were prepared by immunoSEQ multiplex PCR; TCRdb keeps only in-frame clonotypes and omits some of them. Altogether over 50,000 clones are present, about four fifths being singletons, with the ten largest covering over 25%. Looked up from germline, CDR1 is MNHEY and CDR2 is SVGAGI. The V and J ends lost 9 bases and 4 bases, in that order; junction bases with no gene match: 7. CDR3 length: 13 amino acids. General observations from the study: Baseline antibody screening turned up just a handful of seropositive AZD1222 recipients. Sampling captured repertoires only after the peak T cell response. Vaccine-related CD4 TCRs covered spike, predominating at 160-218 and 743-854.

Concerning this clone: Its antigen is currently unknown.

Here the sequenced sample was peripheral blood, taken on day 0 of AZD1222 vaccination. This receptor was identified in an adult in good health. The V gene is TRBV6-5, the J gene TRBJ1-2; TRBD1 matches 8 bases. In nucleotides, the CDR3 is TGTGCCAGTCAGGGGGCTTTCGGCTATGGCTACACCTTC. Its protein is CASQGAFGYGYTF.